Listed below are T cell receptor beta chains from one sample, sequenced in a study of T cells after posttransplantation cyclophosphamide. Produced via immunoSEQ multiplex PCR; TCRdb's table is partial and in-frame only. The specimen gives 2,000 to 3,000 clones without singletons; the ten biggest hold around 22%. Source: PBMCs, taken after an allogeneic stem cell transplant with post-transplant cyclophosphamide. Source of these receptors: a female patient in her 60s who received an allogeneic stem cell transplant from an unrelated donor, was CMV-positive, and had acute GVHD only. The graft donor may account for some of the T cells. CDR3s include the opening cysteine and the closing phenylalanine or tryptophan. Fields, in order: D gene, clone size, V gene, J gene, CDR3 protein, CDR3 DNA. D genes are given only for firm matches. The size of a clone is reported for some rows only, either as once, few or many, or as a class for expanded clones.

>TRBD1|many|TRBV29-1|TRBJ1-1
CSVGQGWSTEAFF
TGCAGCGTTGGACAGGGGTGGAGCACTGAAGCTTTCTTT
>-|many|TRBV28|TRBJ2-7
CASSLLSYEQYF
TGTGCCAGCAGTTTACTTTCCTACGAGCAGTACTTC
>TRBD1|medium-sized|TRBV7-9|TRBJ1-2
CASSDLTGKNYGYTF
TGTGCCAGCAGCGACCTGACAGGGAAAAACTATGGCTACACCTTC
>-|many|TRBV18|TRBJ2-5
CASSPGQRETQYF
TGTGCCAGCTCACCGGGCCAGAGAGAGACCCAGTACTTC
>TRBD1|medium-sized|TRBV19|TRBJ1-5
CATRPFTGVGQPQHF
TGTGCCACCCGCCCCTTTACAGGGGTCGGGCAGCCCCAGCATTTT
>TRBD1|many|TRBV11-3|TRBJ2-1
CASSLRQGNGNEQFF
TGTGCCAGCAGCCTCCGACAGGGGAATGGGAATGAGCAGTTCTTC
>TRBD1|many|TRBV5-1|TRBJ2-7
CASSSGTVGEQYF
TGCGCCAGCAGCTCCGGGACAGTGGGAGAGCAGTACTTC
>TRBD2|many|TRBV2|TRBJ2-1
CASRTSSGGYNEQFF
TGTGCCAGCAGGACTTCTAGCGGGGGGTACAATGAGCAGTTCTTC
>-|many|TRBV5-5|TRBJ2-6
CASTPRMVGGSGANVLTF
TGTGCCAGCACCCCCCGGATGGTGGGGGGTAGCGGGGCCAACGTCCTGACTTTC
>-|medium-sized|TRBV7-6|TRBJ2-2
CASSQGGFTGELFF
TGTGCCAGCAGCCAGGGCGGATTCACCGGGGAGCTGTTTTTT
>TRBD1|many|TRBV28|TRBJ1-4
CASSPTGQENEKLFF
TGTGCCAGCAGTCCGACGGGACAGGAGAATGAAAAACTGTTTTTT
>-|many|TRBV7-2|TRBJ1-2
CASSPVKGGYTF
TGTGCCAGCAGCCCCGTTAAGGGCGGCTACACCTTC
>TRBD2|few|TRBV7-2|TRBJ2-3
CASSSLAGIRGADTQYF
TGTGCCAGCAGCTCTTTAGCGGGAATACGGGGGGCAGATACGCAGTATTTT
>TRBD1|medium-sized|TRBV6-1|TRBJ2-7
CASSEGQGSAYEQYF
TGTGCCAGCAGTGAAGGACAGGGGAGCGCCTACGAGCAGTACTTC
>-|medium-sized|TRBV5-6|TRBJ2-1
CASSPPPWGGGDVRTLIF
TGTGCCAGCAGCCCCCCCCCTTGGGGAGGCGGGGACGTGAGGACGCTGATCTTC
>-|many|TRBV7-9|TRBJ2-1
CASSLMTGAPPYNEQFF
TGTGCCAGCAGCTTAATGACAGGTGCCCCCCCTTACAATGAGCAGTTCTTC
>TRBD1|-|TRBV29-1|TRBJ1-5
CSVGGTGTGSQPQHF
TGCAGCGTTGGGGGAACCGGGACAGGGAGTCAGCCCCAGCATTTT
>TRBD2|many|TRBV7-8|TRBJ2-7
CASRRILAGESYEQYF
TGTGCCAGCAGACGGATCCTAGCGGGAGAGTCCTACGAGCAGTACTTC
>TRBD1|large|TRBV30|TRBJ2-1
CAWGTGTGVEQFF
TGTGCCTGGGGAACCGGGACAGGGGTTGAGCAGTTCTTC
>-|few|TRBV7-2|TRBJ1-6
CASNPQYRNSPLHF
TGTGCCAGCAACCCCCAATACAGGAATTCACCCCTCCACTTT
>TRBD2|many|TRBV5-4|TRBJ2-1
CASSSGTSGRAIEQFF
TGTGCCAGCAGCTCTGGGACTAGCGGGAGGGCGATTGAGCAGTTCTTC
>-|many|TRBV12-3/TRBV12-4|TRBJ1-1
CASSQGTSKAFF
TGTGCCAGCAGCCAAGGGACAAGTAAAGCTTTCTTT
>TRBD1|-|TRBV30|TRBJ1-5
CAWEQGGGQPQHF
TGTGCCTGGGAACAGGGGGGGGGTCAGCCCCAGCATTTT
>-|many|TRBV7-8|TRBJ1-1
CASTLSSGGTEAFF
TGTGCCAGCACCCTGTCTAGCGGGGGGACTGAAGCTTTCTTT
>-|many|TRBV11-2|TRBJ1-5
CASSPDSYSNQPQHF
TGTGCCAGCAGCCCCGACAGCTATAGCAATCAGCCCCAGCATTTT
>-|many|TRBV30|TRBJ1-4
CAWSTGGAREKLFF
TGTGCCTGGAGTACGGGGGGGGCGAGGGAAAAACTGTTTTTT
>-|many|TRBV18|TRBJ2-5
CASSLQGVPRETQYF
TGTGCCAGCTCACTCCAGGGCGTACCAAGAGAGACCCAGTACTTC
>-|many|TRBV30|TRBJ1-3
CAWTAGVGNTIYF
TGTGCCTGGACTGCAGGGGTCGGAAACACCATATATTTT
>-|many|TRBV7-9|TRBJ1-2
CASSSGQYGYTF
TGTGCCAGCAGCTCCGGACAGTATGGCTACACCTTC
>-|many|TRBV5-1|TRBJ2-3
CASSLTGVPDTQYF
TGCGCCAGCAGCTTAACAGGTGTCCCAGATACGCAGTATTTT
>-|many|TRBV6-2/TRBV6-3|TRBJ1-5
CASSYSLLARLSNQPQHF
TGTGCCAGCAGTTACTCTCTCTTAGCAAGGTTAAGCAATCAGCCCCAGCATTTT
>-|many|TRBV19|TRBJ1-5
CASQRRGHLGNQPQHF
TGTGCCAGCCAAAGGAGGGGCCACCTTGGGAATCAGCCCCAGCATTTT
>-|many|TRBV12-3/TRBV12-4|TRBJ2-7
CASSFGQLYEQYF
TGTGCCAGCAGTTTTGGGCAGCTCTACGAGCAGTACTTC
>TRBD2|many|TRBV2|TRBJ2-2
CASRGLAGGTGELFF
TGTGCCAGCAGGGGACTAGCGGGAGGAACCGGGGAGCTGTTTTTT
>-|many|TRBV12-5|TRBJ2-7
CASGRDNYEQYF
TGTGCTAGTGGTCGTGACAACTACGAGCAGTACTTC
>TRBD1|-|TRBV28|TRBJ2-2
CASSRTGTGRTGELFF
TGTGCCAGCAGCCGCACCGGGACAGGGAGGACCGGGGAGCTGTTTTTT
>-|many|TRBV6-1|TRBJ1-1
CASSSAGGGTEAFF
TGTGCCAGCAGTTCAGCGGGGGGGGGCACTGAAGCTTTCTTT
>TRBD2|many|TRBV7-2|TRBJ2-6
CASSLGSTSGGPGANVLTF
TGTGCCAGCAGCTTAGGTAGTACTTCGGGGGGGCCTGGGGCCAACGTCCTGACTTTC
>TRBD2|many|TRBV5-6|TRBJ2-5
CASSLLGGGETQYF
TGTGCCAGCAGCCTGCTGGGGGGGGGTGAGACCCAGTACTTC
>TRBD1|many|TRBV6-5|TRBJ1-2
CAIWDSSNYGYTF
TGTGCCATCTGGGACAGCTCTAACTATGGCTACACCTTC
>-|many|TRBV6-4|TRBJ2-7
CASSVEGDPTYEQYF
TGTGCCAGCAGTGTTGAGGGGGACCCTACCTACGAGCAGTACTTC
>-|many|TRBV28|TRBJ1-6
CASTSLWGGYSPLHF
TGTGCCAGCACCAGTCTTTGGGGGGGTTATTCACCCCTCCACTTT
>TRBD1|many|TRBV30|TRBJ2-1
CAWTDRDTYNEQFF
TGTGCCTGGACGGACAGGGACACCTACAATGAGCAGTTCTTC
>-|many|TRBV7-2|TRBJ1-1
CASSLDTGRTEAFF
TGTGCCAGCAGCTTAGATACAGGGCGCACTGAAGCTTTCTTT
>-|large|TRBV27|TRBJ1-6
CASSSPSAVAPLHF
TGTGCCAGCAGTTCCCCTTCGGCGGTAGCCCCCCTCCACTTT
>-|many|TRBV4-3|TRBJ2-1
CASSQEISGNYNEQFF
TGCGCCAGCAGCCAAGAAATTAGCGGAAACTACAATGAGCAGTTCTTC
>-|many|TRBV7-3|TRBJ2-2
CASSLISGTGELFF
TGTGCCAGCAGCTTAATTTCAGGGACCGGGGAGCTGTTTTTT
>TRBD2|many|TRBV7-9|TRBJ2-7
CASTGTSSYEQYF
TGTGCCAGTACCGGGACTAGCTCCTACGAGCAGTACTTC
>TRBD1|many|TRBV19|TRBJ2-3
CASSMDRGSTDTQYF
TGTGCCAGTAGTATGGACAGGGGGAGCACAGATACGCAGTATTTT
>-|many|TRBV10-3|TRBJ1-1
CAIREGQGGGTEAFF
TGTGCCATCAGAGAGGGACAAGGTGGTGGAACTGAAGCTTTCTTT
>-|many|TRBV5-4|TRBJ2-1
CASSFPGTYNEQFF
TGTGCCAGCAGCTTCCCGGGGACCTACAATGAGCAGTTCTTC